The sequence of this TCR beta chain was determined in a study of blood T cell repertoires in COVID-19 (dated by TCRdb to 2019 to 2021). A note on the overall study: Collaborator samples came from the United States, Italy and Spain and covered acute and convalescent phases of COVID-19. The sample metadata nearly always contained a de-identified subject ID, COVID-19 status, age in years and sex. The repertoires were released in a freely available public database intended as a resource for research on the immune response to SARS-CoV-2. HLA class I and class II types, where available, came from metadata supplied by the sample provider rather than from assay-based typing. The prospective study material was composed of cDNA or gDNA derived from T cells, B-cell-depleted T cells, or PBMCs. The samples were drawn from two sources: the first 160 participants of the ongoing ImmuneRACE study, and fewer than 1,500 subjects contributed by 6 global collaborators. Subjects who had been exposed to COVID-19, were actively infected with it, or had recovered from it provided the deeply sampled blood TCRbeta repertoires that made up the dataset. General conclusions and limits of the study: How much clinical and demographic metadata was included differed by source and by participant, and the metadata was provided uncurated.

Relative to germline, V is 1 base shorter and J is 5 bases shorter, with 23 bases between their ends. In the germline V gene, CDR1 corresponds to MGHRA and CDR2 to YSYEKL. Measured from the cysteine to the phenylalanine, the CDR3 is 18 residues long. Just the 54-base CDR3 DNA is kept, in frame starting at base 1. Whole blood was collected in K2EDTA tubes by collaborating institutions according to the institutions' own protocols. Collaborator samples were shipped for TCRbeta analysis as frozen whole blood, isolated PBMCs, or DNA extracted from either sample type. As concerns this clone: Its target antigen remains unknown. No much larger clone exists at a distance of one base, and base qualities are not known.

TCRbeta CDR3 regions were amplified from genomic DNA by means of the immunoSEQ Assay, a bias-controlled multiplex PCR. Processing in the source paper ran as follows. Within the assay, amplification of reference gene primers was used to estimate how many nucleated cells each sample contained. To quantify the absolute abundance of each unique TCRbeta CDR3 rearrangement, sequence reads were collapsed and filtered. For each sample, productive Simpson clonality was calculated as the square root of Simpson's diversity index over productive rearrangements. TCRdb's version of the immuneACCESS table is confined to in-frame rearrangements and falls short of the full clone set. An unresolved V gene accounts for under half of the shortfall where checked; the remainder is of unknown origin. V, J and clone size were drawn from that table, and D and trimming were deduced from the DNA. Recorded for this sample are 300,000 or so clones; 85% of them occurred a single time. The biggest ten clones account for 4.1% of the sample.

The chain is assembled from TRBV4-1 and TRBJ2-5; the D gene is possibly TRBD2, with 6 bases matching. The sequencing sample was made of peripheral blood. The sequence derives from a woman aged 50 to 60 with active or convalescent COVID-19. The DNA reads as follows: TGCGCCAGCAGCCAAGGTATTATGTGGGACTGGGACGGCGAGACCCAGTACTTC. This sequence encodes CASSQGIMWDWDGETQYF.